The 6 T cell receptor beta chains reported below all come from one sample, sequenced in a study of T cells after yellow fever vaccination. TCRdb recomputed calls from the 5' RACE reads with MiXCR, one row per CDR3 protein. Found here are some 320,000 distinct CDR3 sequences, around 10% of them singletons; the top ten hold 3% to 4%. The sample was CD4+ T cells sorted from PBMCs, taken 45 days after the yellow fever booster vaccination. These receptors originate from a man in his late teens or twenties who received the YFV17D yellow fever vaccine.

This clonotype was seen ten or more times. The chain is built from TRBV12-3 or TRBV12-4 and TRBJ2-1; 12 nucleotides align to TRBD2. Trimming cost V 6 bases and J 4 bases; bases outside gene matches: 7. CDR3 length: 16 amino acids. CDR3 sequence reads: CASRPPTSGGYNEQFF. In nucleotides, the CDR3 is TGTGCCAGCAGACCTCCGACTAGCGGGGGATACAATGAGCAGTTCTTC.

The J gene is TRBJ1-1, the V gene TRBV30; a possible D gene is TRBD1 (5 bases). The CDR3 loop spans 14 amino acids. Trimming removed 2 bases from V and 5 bases from J, with 15 bases in between. Germline assignment: CDR1 GTSNPN and CDR2 SVGIG (reference sequence). The CDR3 loop reads CAWSPTGRGTEAFF. DNA of the CDR3: TGTGCCTGGAGTCCGACTGGGCGGGGGACTGAAGCTTTCTTT.

This chain joins TRBV4-2 and TRBJ2-1, with D perhaps matching TRBD2 (5 bases). The CDR3 runs to 13 residues. V dropped 0 bases and J dropped 14 bases, with 14 bases sitting between them. Germline loops: CDR1 LGHNA, CDR2 YNFKEQ. The CDR3 DNA reads TGTGCCAGCAGCCAAGAACGGGGTAGTAGCAAGTTCTTC. This translates into CASSQERGSSKFF.

This clonotype was detected a few times. The chain recombines TRBV9 with TRBJ2-5; 7 positions agree with TRBD2. The V gene end was trimmed by 7 bases and the J gene end by 5 bases; junction bases not matched to a gene: 11. The germline V gene has CDR1 SGDLS and CDR2 YYNGEE. The CDR3 is 14 residues long. The CDR3: CASGRDGVGETQYF. CDR3 DNA: TGTGCCAGCGGGAGGGACGGAGTAGGCGAGACCCAGTACTTC. Combining the CDR3 with reference TRBV9 and TRBJ2-5 gives the whole variable domain DSGVTQTPKHLITATGQRVTLRCSPRSGDLSVYWYQQSLDQGLQFLIQYYNGEERAKGNILERFSAQQFPDLHSELNLSSLELGDSALYFCASGRDGVGETQYFGPGTRLLVL.

V and J are TRBV5-1 and TRBJ1-6; D remains ambiguous. The CDR3 has 16 amino acids. Per the germline V gene, CDR1 is SGHRS and CDR2 is YFSETQ. V lost 0 bases to trimming and J lost 2 bases, with 9 bases between them. The CDR3 region has the DNA TGCGCCAGCAGCTTGGATGGAGCTACCTATAATTCACCCCTCCACTTT. It codes for CASSLDGATYNSPLHF.

This clonotype was seen only a few times. The rearrangement links TRBV4-3 to TRBJ1-2, with D possibly TRBD1 on 6 matching bases. Germline lookup yields CDR1 LGHNA and CDR2 YSLEER. Trimming cost V 4 bases and J 7 bases, with 16 bases left between them. This CDR3 has 14 residues. The CDR3, as DNA: TGCGCCAGCAGCCGCCAGGGGCTTACGCGTGGCTACACCTTC. Encoded protein: CASSRQGLTRGYTF.